Listed below are T cell receptor beta chains from one sample, sequenced in a study of CD8 T cells in ankylosing spondylitis. TCRdb redid the calling of the 5' RACE reads with MiXCR, one entry per CDR3 protein. The sample lists under 300,000 distinct CDR3 sequences, around 9.1% seen once, with approximately 7% in the top ten. The sequencing input was blood, either unsorted or a sorted T cell fraction (not recorded which). Receptors were obtained from a male donor with ankylosing spondylitis or in good health (not recorded which). The CDR3 runs from the conserved cysteine through the conserved F or W. The order of the fields is clone size, J gene, D gene, V gene, CDR3 DNA, CDR3 protein. The D gene is left open where the match is weak. Some rows mark clone size as missing; the rest say once, few, many or name a class of expanded clone.

abundance: many; j_gene: TRBJ1-6; d_gene: TRBD1; v_gene: TRBV29-1; CDR3nt: TGCAGCGCCGGGTCCGGGACAGGGAATTCACCCCTCCACTTT; CDR3aa: CSAGSGTGNSPLHF
abundance: many; j_gene: TRBJ2-7; d_gene: NA; v_gene: TRBV15; CDR3nt: TGTGCCACCAGCAGGGACGGGCAGGTCTCCTACGAGCAGTACTTC; CDR3aa: CATSRDGQVSYEQYF
abundance: many; j_gene: TRBJ2-7; d_gene: NA; v_gene: TRBV12-3/TRBV12-4; CDR3nt: TGTGCCAGCAATAGCCCCCGGGACCAAAAATACGAGCAGTACTTC; CDR3aa: CASNSPRDQKYEQYF
abundance: few; j_gene: TRBJ2-7; d_gene: NA; v_gene: TRBV9; CDR3nt: TGTGCCAGCAGCGTAGCGCCGGGGACGAGCTCCTACGAGCAGTACTTC; CDR3aa: CASSVAPGTSSYEQYF
abundance: NA; j_gene: TRBJ2-5; d_gene: NA; v_gene: TRBV29-1; CDR3nt: TGCAGCGTTCTTACGGGATGGAGGGAGACCCAGTACTTC; CDR3aa: CSVLTGWRETQYF
abundance: many; j_gene: TRBJ1-5; d_gene: NA; v_gene: TRBV10-3; CDR3nt: TGTGCCATCAGTGGAGGGGACAATCAGCCCCAGCATTTT; CDR3aa: CAISGGDNQPQHF
abundance: many; j_gene: TRBJ2-1; d_gene: NA; v_gene: TRBV9; CDR3nt: TGTGCCAGCACCTGGGGGCGGGACTCCTACAATGAGCAGTTCTTC; CDR3aa: CASTWGRDSYNEQFF
abundance: many; j_gene: TRBJ2-2; d_gene: NA; v_gene: TRBV7-2; CDR3nt: TGTGCCAGCACCGACCGGGACCTCAACACCGGGGAGCTGTTTTTT; CDR3aa: CASTDRDLNTGELFF
abundance: few; j_gene: TRBJ2-1; d_gene: NA; v_gene: TRBV27; CDR3nt: TGTGCCAGCAGTTTTACGGGGGCCTCCGCGTACGAGCAGTTCTTC; CDR3aa: CASSFTGASAYEQFF
abundance: many; j_gene: TRBJ1-1; d_gene: NA; v_gene: TRBV12-3/TRBV12-4; CDR3nt: TGTGCCAGCAGATACGTCCGGGCCGCTGCCTCCGACACTGAAGCTTTCTTT; CDR3aa: CASRYVRAAASDTEAFF
abundance: many; j_gene: TRBJ1-1; d_gene: TRBD1; v_gene: TRBV5-1; CDR3nt: TGCGCCAGCAGCTTGGAGGGGGCAATAACTATGAACACTGAAGCTTTCTTT; CDR3aa: CASSLEGAITMNTEAFF
abundance: many; j_gene: TRBJ2-2; d_gene: TRBD2; v_gene: TRBV5-1; CDR3nt: TGCGCCAGCAGCTGGGACGTCAGCGGGAGGATCGGGGAGCTGTTTTTT; CDR3aa: CASSWDVSGRIGELFF
abundance: few; j_gene: TRBJ2-5; d_gene: TRBD1; v_gene: TRBV7-2; CDR3nt: TGTGCCAGCAGCTTAGGGGGACAGGGAGAGACCCAGTACTTC; CDR3aa: CASSLGGQGETQYF
abundance: many; j_gene: TRBJ2-2; d_gene: TRBD2; v_gene: TRBV6-2/TRBV6-3; CDR3nt: TGTGCCAGCATGGCTAGCGGGAGGAGGAACACCGGGGAGCTGTTTTTT; CDR3aa: CASMASGRRNTGELFF
abundance: many; j_gene: TRBJ2-2; d_gene: NA; v_gene: TRBV10-3; CDR3nt: TGTGCCGTCGGCAGCCTGAACACCGGGGAGCTGTTTTTT; CDR3aa: CAVGSLNTGELFF
abundance: many; j_gene: TRBJ2-3; d_gene: TRBD1; v_gene: TRBV12-3/TRBV12-4; CDR3nt: TGTGCCAGCACTAGTGGACAGGGGAAAACAGATACGCAGTATTTT; CDR3aa: CASTSGQGKTDTQYF
abundance: many; j_gene: TRBJ1-1; d_gene: NA; v_gene: TRBV29-1; CDR3nt: TGCAGCGTTCTAGTGAACATTGAAGCTTTCTTT; CDR3aa: CSVLVNIEAFF
abundance: many; j_gene: TRBJ2-2; d_gene: NA; v_gene: TRBV5-1; CDR3nt: TGCGCCAGCAGCTTGACCCGGCCGAACACCGGGGAGCTGTTTTTT; CDR3aa: CASSLTRPNTGELFF
abundance: many; j_gene: TRBJ2-3; d_gene: NA; v_gene: TRBV7-2; CDR3nt: TGTGCCAGCAGATCCCACTTTGGGGGCGCAGATACGCAGTATTTT; CDR3aa: CASRSHFGGADTQYF
abundance: few; j_gene: TRBJ1-5; d_gene: NA; v_gene: TRBV2; CDR3nt: TGTGCCAGCAGCAAAGGGAATCAGCCCCAGCATTTT; CDR3aa: CASSKGNQPQHF
abundance: few; j_gene: TRBJ2-5; d_gene: NA; v_gene: TRBV7-2; CDR3nt: TGTGCCAGCAGCTTAACGCTAGCCCTCCAAGAGACCCAGTACTTC; CDR3aa: CASSLTLALQETQYF
abundance: many; j_gene: TRBJ2-2; d_gene: NA; v_gene: TRBV6-5; CDR3nt: TGTGCCAGCAGTTACGAGGGACTCGACACCGGGGAGCTGTTTTTT; CDR3aa: CASSYEGLDTGELFF
abundance: NA; j_gene: TRBJ1-3; d_gene: NA; v_gene: TRBV7-8; CDR3nt: TGTGCCAGCAGCGACCCCGGGACTAACTCTGGAAACACCATATATTTT; CDR3aa: CASSDPGTNSGNTIYF
abundance: many; j_gene: TRBJ2-6; d_gene: NA; v_gene: TRBV5-1; CDR3nt: TGCGCCAGCAGCTTGGAAGGCATACAGGGGGCCAACGTCCTGACTTTC; CDR3aa: CASSLEGIQGANVLTF
abundance: few; j_gene: TRBJ2-1; d_gene: TRBD2; v_gene: TRBV10-2; CDR3nt: TGCGCCAGCAGTGACGGACTAGCGGGACCCTACAATGAGCAGTTCTTC; CDR3aa: CASSDGLAGPYNEQFF
abundance: many; j_gene: TRBJ2-3; d_gene: NA; v_gene: TRBV12-3/TRBV12-4; CDR3nt: TGTGCCAGCACTCCCCCCATTTTCACAGATACGCAGTATTTT; CDR3aa: CASTPPIFTDTQYF
abundance: NA; j_gene: TRBJ1-2; d_gene: NA; v_gene: TRBV19; CDR3nt: TGTGCCAGTAGTATAACTGGGGAGGAGTTCGGCTACACCTTC; CDR3aa: CASSITGEEFGYTF
abundance: many; j_gene: TRBJ2-4; d_gene: NA; v_gene: TRBV7-8; CDR3nt: TGTGCCAGCAGCCGGGCTCAGGGACACATTCAGTACTTC; CDR3aa: CASSRAQGHIQYF
abundance: NA; j_gene: TRBJ2-5; d_gene: NA; v_gene: TRBV10-3; CDR3nt: TGTGCCATCTCAGGTGGGCAAGAGACCCAGTACTTC; CDR3aa: CAISGGQETQYF
abundance: NA; j_gene: TRBJ2-1; d_gene: TRBD2; v_gene: TRBV4-1; CDR3nt: TGCGCCAGCAGCCAAGAACCTAGCGGCTACAATGAGCAGTTCTTC; CDR3aa: CASSQEPSGYNEQFF
abundance: NA; j_gene: TRBJ2-5; d_gene: TRBD1; v_gene: TRBV19; CDR3nt: TGTGCCACTCAACGGACAGGGGAATTGCAAGAGACCCAGTACTTC; CDR3aa: CATQRTGELQETQYF
abundance: NA; j_gene: TRBJ1-2; d_gene: TRBD1; v_gene: TRBV7-8; CDR3nt: TGTGCCAGCAGCTCAAGACAGGGGGCCTTCTATGGCTACACCTTC; CDR3aa: CASSSRQGAFYGYTF
abundance: few; j_gene: TRBJ2-2; d_gene: NA; v_gene: TRBV7-3; CDR3nt: TGTGCCAGCAGCTTAAGGGAACCAGGGGCGGCCGGGGAGCTGTTTTTT; CDR3aa: CASSLREPGAAGELFF
abundance: many; j_gene: TRBJ2-1; d_gene: TRBD1; v_gene: TRBV10-3; CDR3nt: TGTGCCATCAACGCCGGGACAGAGGTCTACAATGAGCAGTTCTTC; CDR3aa: CAINAGTEVYNEQFF
abundance: NA; j_gene: TRBJ2-7; d_gene: NA; v_gene: TRBV30; CDR3nt: TGTGCCTGGTGTAGAGAATTCAGCGATGAGCAGTACTTC; CDR3aa: CAWCREFSDEQYF
abundance: NA; j_gene: TRBJ2-7; d_gene: NA; v_gene: TRBV4-1; CDR3nt: TGCGCCAGCAGCCATGGGACTGTAGGCTCCTTCGAGCAGTACTTC; CDR3aa: CASSHGTVGSFEQYF
abundance: many; j_gene: TRBJ2-7; d_gene: NA; v_gene: TRBV4-3; CDR3nt: TGCGCCAGCAGCCCTACACAGGGATCCTACGAGCAGTACTTC; CDR3aa: CASSPTQGSYEQYF
abundance: NA; j_gene: TRBJ1-1; d_gene: TRBD1; v_gene: TRBV14; CDR3nt: TGTGCCAGCAGCCGTACAGGGGAATTAGGCACTGAAGCTTTCTTT; CDR3aa: CASSRTGELGTEAFF
abundance: many; j_gene: TRBJ2-5; d_gene: NA; v_gene: TRBV5-6; CDR3nt: TGTGCCAGCAGCTTGGTAGGATTCCAAGAGACCCAGTACTTC; CDR3aa: CASSLVGFQETQYF
abundance: few; j_gene: TRBJ2-5; d_gene: NA; v_gene: TRBV7-9; CDR3nt: TGTGCCAGCAGCTTCCAATATGGGAGGGAGACCCAGTACTTC; CDR3aa: CASSFQYGRETQYF
abundance: many; j_gene: TRBJ1-1; d_gene: NA; v_gene: TRBV5-1; CDR3nt: TGCGCCAGCAGCTTCGCAGAGATGAACACTGAAGCTTTCTTT; CDR3aa: CASSFAEMNTEAFF
abundance: once; j_gene: TRBJ2-1; d_gene: NA; v_gene: TRBV5-1; CDR3nt: TGCGCCAGCGCGGGCTCGGGAAATTTTATGTTCTTC; CDR3aa: CASAGSGNFMFF
abundance: NA; j_gene: TRBJ2-7; d_gene: NA; v_gene: TRBV7-9; CDR3nt: TGTGCCAGCAGCTTAGGTCTTCCTCACTCCTACGAGCAGTACTTC; CDR3aa: CASSLGLPHSYEQYF
abundance: many; j_gene: TRBJ1-2; d_gene: TRBD1; v_gene: TRBV20-1; CDR3nt: TGCAGTGCCTCAGACAGGGCGGGTAACTATGGCTACACCTTC; CDR3aa: CSASDRAGNYGYTF
abundance: many; j_gene: TRBJ1-3; d_gene: NA; v_gene: TRBV12-3/TRBV12-4; CDR3nt: TGTGCCAGCAGTTTTGGGCCAAACACCATATATTTT; CDR3aa: CASSFGPNTIYF
abundance: many; j_gene: TRBJ1-6; d_gene: NA; v_gene: TRBV27; CDR3nt: TGTGCCAGCAGTTTAGTTGGGACGGCAGGACCTTCACCCCTCCACTTT; CDR3aa: CASSLVGTAGPSPLHF
abundance: few; j_gene: TRBJ2-7; d_gene: TRBD1; v_gene: TRBV10-3; CDR3nt: TGTGCCATCACCGAAGGGGACAGGGGTTCCCCGCAGTACTTC; CDR3aa: CAITEGDRGSPQYF
abundance: NA; j_gene: TRBJ2-1; d_gene: NA; v_gene: TRBV4-3; CDR3nt: TGCGCCAGCAGCCAAACAATAATCGGTAGGAATGAGCAGTTCTTC; CDR3aa: CASSQTIIGRNEQFF
abundance: many; j_gene: TRBJ1-4; d_gene: NA; v_gene: TRBV5-6; CDR3nt: TGTGCCAGCAGCTTGGAGGGAAAACTGTTTTTT; CDR3aa: CASSLEGKLFF